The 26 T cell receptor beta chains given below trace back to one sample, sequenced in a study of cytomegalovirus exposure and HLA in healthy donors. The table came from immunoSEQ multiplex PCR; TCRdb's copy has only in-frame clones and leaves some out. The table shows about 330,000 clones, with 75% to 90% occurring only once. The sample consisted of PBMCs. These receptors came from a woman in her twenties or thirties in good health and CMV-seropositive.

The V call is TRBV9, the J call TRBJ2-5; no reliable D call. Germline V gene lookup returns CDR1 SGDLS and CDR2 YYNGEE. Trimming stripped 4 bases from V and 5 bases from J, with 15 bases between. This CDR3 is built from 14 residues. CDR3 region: CASSRPLGGETQYF. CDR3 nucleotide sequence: TGTGCCAGCAGCCGTCCCTTGGGTGGCGAGACCCAGTACTTC. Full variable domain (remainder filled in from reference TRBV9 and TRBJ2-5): DSGVTQTPKHLITATGQRVTLRCSPRSGDLSVYWYQQSLDQGLQFLIQYYNGEERAKGNILERFSAQQFPDLHSELNLSSLELGDSALYFCASSRPLGGETQYFGPGTRLLVL.

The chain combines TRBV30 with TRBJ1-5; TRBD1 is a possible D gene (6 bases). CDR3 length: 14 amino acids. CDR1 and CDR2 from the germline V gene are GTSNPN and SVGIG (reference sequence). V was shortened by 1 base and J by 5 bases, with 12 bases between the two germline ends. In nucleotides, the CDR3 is TGTGCCTGGAGTGGGGGGCAGTTTTATCAGCCCCAGCATTTT. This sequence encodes CAWSGGQFYQPQHF. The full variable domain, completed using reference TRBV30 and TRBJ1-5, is SQTIHQWPATLVQPVGSPLSLECTVEGTSNPNLYWYRQAAGRGLQLLFYSVGIGQISSEVPQNLSASRPQDRQFILSSKKLLLSDSGFYLCAWSGGQFYQPQHFGDGTRLSIL.

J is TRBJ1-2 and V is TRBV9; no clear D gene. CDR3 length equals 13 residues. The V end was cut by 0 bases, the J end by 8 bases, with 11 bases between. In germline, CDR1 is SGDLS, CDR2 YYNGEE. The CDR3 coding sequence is TGTGCCAGCAGCGTAGGGGGAGAACGGGGCTACACCTTC. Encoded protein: CASSVGGERGYTF.

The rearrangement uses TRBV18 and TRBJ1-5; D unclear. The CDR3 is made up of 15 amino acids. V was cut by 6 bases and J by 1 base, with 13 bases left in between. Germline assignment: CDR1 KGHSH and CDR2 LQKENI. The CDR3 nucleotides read TGTGCCAGCTCCCCCGGCAAGCAGAGCAATCAGCCCCAGCATTTT. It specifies CASSPGKQSNQPQHF.

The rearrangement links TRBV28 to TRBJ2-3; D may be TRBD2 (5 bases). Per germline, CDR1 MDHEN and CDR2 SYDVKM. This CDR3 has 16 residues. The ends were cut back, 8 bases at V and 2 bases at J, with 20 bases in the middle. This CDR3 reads CASYPARGLHTDTQYF. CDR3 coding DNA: TGTGCCAGCTATCCCGCGCGCGGACTCCACACAGATACGCAGTATTTT.

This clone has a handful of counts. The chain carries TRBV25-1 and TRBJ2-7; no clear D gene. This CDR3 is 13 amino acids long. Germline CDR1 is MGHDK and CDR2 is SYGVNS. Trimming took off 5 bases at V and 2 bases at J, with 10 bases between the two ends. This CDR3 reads CASSSARTYEQYF. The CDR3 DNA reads TGTGCCAGCAGTTCCGCGAGGACCTACGAGCAGTACTTC.

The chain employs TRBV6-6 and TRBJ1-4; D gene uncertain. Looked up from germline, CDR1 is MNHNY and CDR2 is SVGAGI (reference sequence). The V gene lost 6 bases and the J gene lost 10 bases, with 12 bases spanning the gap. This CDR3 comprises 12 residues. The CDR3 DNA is TGTGCCAGCAGCTCATCAACGATAAAACTGTTTTTT. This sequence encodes CASSSSTIKLFF.

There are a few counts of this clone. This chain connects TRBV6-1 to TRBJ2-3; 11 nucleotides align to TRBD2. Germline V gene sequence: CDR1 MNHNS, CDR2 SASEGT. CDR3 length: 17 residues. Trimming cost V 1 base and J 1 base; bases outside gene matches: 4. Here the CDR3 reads CASSEGIAGGGTDTQYF. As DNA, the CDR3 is TGTGCCAGCAGTGAAGGGATAGCGGGAGGGGGCACAGATACGCAGTATTTT.

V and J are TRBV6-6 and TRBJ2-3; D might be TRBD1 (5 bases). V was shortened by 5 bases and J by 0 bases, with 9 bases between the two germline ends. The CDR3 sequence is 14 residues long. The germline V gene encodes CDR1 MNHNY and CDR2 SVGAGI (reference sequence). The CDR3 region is CASSPGPSTDTQYF. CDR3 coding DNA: TGTGCCAGCAGTCCAGGGCCCAGCACAGATACGCAGTATTTT.

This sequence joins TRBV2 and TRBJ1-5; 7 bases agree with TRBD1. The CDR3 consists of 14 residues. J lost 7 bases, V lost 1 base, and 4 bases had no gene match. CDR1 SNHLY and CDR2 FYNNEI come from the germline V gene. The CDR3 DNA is TGTGCCAGCAGTGAAGTTAGGGGGCGACAGCCCCAGCATTTT. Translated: CASSEVRGRQPQHF.

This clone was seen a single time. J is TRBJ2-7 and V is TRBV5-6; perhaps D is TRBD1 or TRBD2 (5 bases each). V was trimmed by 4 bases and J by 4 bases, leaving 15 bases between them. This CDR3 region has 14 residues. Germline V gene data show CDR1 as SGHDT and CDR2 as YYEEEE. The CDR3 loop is CASSRRDGRYEQYF. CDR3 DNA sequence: TGTGCCAGCAGCCGAAGGGACGGCCGATACGAGCAGTACTTC.

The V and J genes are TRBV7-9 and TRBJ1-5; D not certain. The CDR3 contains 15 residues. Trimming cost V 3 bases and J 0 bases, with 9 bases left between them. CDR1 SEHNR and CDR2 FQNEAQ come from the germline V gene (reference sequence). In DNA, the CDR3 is TGTGCCAGCAGCTTCGAAGGTTTTAGCAATCAGCCCCAGCATTTT. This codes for CASSFEGFSNQPQHF.

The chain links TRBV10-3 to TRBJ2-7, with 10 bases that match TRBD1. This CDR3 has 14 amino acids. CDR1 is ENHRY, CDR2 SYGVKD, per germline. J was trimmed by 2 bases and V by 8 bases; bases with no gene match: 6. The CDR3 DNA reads TGTGCCATCGGGCACGGGACAGGGGCCTACGAGCAGTACTTC. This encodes CAIGHGTGAYEQYF.

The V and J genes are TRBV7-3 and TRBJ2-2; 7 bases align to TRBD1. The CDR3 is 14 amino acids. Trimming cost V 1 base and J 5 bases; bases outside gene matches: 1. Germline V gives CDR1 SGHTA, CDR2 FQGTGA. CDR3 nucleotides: TGTGCCAGCAGCTTAAACAGGGGTACCGGGGAGCTGTTTTTT. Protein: CASSLNRGTGELFF.

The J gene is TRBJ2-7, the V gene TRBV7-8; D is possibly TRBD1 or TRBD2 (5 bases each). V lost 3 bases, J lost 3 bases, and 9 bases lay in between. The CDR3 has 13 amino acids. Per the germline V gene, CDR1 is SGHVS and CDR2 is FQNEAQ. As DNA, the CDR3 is TGTGCCAGCAGCTTGGGACCCAGCTACGAGCAGTACTTC. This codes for CASSLGPSYEQYF.

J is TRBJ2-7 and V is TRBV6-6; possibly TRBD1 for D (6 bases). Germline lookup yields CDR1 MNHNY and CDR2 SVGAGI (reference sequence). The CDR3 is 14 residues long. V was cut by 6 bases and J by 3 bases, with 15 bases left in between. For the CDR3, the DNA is TGTGCCAGCAGCACCCGTGGGGGCGTCTACGAGCAGTACTTC. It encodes CASSTRGGVYEQYF.

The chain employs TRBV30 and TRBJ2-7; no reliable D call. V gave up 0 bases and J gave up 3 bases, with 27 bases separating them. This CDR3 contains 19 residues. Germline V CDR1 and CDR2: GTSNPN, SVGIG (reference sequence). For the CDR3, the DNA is TGTGCCTGGAGTGTACCCCCCTCATGGCTGGGAATTATAAGCTACGAGCAGTACTTC. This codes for CAWSVPPSWLGIISYEQYF.

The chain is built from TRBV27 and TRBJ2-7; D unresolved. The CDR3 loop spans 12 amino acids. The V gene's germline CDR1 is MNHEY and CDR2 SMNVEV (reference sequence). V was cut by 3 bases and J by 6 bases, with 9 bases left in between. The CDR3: CASSFIGSEQYF. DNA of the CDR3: TGTGCCAGCAGTTTTATTGGTTCCGAGCAGTACTTC.

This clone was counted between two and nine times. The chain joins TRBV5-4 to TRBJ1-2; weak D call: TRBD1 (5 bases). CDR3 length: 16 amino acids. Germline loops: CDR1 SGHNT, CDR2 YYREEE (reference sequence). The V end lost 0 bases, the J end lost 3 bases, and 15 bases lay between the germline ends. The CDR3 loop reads CASSLAGGGKDYGYTF. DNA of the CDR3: TGTGCCAGCAGCTTGGCCGGGGGAGGGAAGGACTATGGCTACACCTTC. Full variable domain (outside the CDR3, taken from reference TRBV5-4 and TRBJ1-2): ETGVTQSPTHLIKTRGQQVTLRCSSQSGHNTVSWYQQALGQGPQFIFQYYREEENGRGNFPPRFSGLQFPNYSSELNVNALELDDSALYLCASSLAGGGKDYGYTFGSGTRLTVV.

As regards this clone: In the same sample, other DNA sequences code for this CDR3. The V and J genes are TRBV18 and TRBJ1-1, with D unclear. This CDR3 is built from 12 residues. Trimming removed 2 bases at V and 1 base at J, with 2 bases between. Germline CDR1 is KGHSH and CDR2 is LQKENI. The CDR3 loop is CASSPGNTEAFF. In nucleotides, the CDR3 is TGTGCCAGCTCACCAGGGAACACTGAAGCTTTCTTT.

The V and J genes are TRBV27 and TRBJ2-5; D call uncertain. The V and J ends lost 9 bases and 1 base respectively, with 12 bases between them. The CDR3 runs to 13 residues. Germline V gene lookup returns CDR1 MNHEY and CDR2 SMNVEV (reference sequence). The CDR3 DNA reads TGTGCCAGTAAGAGAATCGGCCAAGAGACCCAGTACTTC. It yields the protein CASKRIGQETQYF.

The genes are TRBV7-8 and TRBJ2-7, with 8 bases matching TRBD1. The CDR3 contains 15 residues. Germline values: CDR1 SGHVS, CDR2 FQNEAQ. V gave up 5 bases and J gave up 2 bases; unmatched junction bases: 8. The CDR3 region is CASSAQGAPTYEQYF. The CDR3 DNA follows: TGTGCCAGCAGCGCTCAGGGGGCGCCCACCTACGAGCAGTACTTC.

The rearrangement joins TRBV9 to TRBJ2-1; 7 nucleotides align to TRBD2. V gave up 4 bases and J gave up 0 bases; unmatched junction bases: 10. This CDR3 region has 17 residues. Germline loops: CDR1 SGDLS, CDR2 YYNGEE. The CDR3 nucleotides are TGTGCCAGCAGCTATCCTGGAGGCGGGGGCTCCTACAATGAGCAGTTCTTC. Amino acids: CASSYPGGGGSYNEQFF. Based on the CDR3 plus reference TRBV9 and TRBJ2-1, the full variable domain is DSGVTQTPKHLITATGQRVTLRCSPRSGDLSVYWYQQSLDQGLQFLIQYYNGEERAKGNILERFSAQQFPDLHSELNLSSLELGDSALYFCASSYPGGGGSYNEQFFGPGTRLTVL.

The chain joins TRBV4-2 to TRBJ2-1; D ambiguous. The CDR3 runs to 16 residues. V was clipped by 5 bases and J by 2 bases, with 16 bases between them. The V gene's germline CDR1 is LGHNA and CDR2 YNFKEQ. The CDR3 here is CASSRPGSSPYNEQFF. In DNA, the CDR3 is TGTGCCAGCAGCAGACCCGGTAGCTCCCCCTACAATGAGCAGTTCTTC.

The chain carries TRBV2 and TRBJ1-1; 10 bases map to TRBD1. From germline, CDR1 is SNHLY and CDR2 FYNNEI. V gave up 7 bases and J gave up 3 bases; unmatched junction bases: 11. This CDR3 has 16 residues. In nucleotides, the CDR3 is TGTGCCAGCATCCGGGACAGGGGTTTGGAATACACTGAAGCTTTCTTT. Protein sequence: CASIRDRGLEYTEAFF.

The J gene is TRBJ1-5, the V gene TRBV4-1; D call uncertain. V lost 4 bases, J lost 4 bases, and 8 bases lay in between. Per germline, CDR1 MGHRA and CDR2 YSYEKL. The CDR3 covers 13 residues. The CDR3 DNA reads TGCGCCAGCAGCCCCGACGTGAATCAGCCCCAGCATTTT. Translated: CASSPDVNQPQHF.